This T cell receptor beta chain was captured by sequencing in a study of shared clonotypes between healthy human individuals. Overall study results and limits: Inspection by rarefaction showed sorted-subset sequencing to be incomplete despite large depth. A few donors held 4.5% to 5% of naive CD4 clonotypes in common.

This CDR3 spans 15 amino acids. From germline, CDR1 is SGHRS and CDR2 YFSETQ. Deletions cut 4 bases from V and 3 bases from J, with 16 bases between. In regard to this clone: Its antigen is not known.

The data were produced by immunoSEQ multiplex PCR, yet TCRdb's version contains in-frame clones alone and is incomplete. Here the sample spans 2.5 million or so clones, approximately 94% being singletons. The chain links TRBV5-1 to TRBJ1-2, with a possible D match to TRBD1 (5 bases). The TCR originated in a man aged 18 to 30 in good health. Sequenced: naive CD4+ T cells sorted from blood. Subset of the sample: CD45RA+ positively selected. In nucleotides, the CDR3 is TGCGCCAGCAGCCCACGCCAGGGCCGAGACTATGGCTACACCTTC. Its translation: CASSPRQGRDYGYTF.